The clone carrying this T cell receptor beta chain was observed once. Its cognate antigen is unknown. This sample is part of a study of T cell responses to AZD1222 COVID-19 vaccine. Study-level results: Unmutated variant regions are reportedly targeted by nearly half of spike-specific TCRs. Baseline seropositivity characterized only six or seven AZD1222 recipients. Across spike, vaccine-associated CD4 TCRs were found, dominant at 160-218 and 743-854. Spike-specific TCR breadth and depth went up after people got two AZD1222 doses.

The CDR3 covers 15 residues. V lost 1 base and J 0 bases, leaving 7 bases between the germline ends. Germline CDR1 SGHTA, CDR2 FQGNSA. Generated by immunoSEQ multiplex PCR, the TCRdb table keeps only in-frame clones and is missing some. Of roughly 130,000 clones in the sample, roughly 87% were seen once. The chain employs TRBV7-2 and TRBJ1-5; D gene uncertain. The sequencing used peripheral blood, collected on day 0 of AZD1222 vaccination. The source of this sequence is an adult in good health. CDR3 protein: CASSLEFYSNQPQHF. The DNA of the CDR3 is TGTGCCAGCAGCTTAGAGTTTTATAGCAATCAGCCCCAGCATTTT.